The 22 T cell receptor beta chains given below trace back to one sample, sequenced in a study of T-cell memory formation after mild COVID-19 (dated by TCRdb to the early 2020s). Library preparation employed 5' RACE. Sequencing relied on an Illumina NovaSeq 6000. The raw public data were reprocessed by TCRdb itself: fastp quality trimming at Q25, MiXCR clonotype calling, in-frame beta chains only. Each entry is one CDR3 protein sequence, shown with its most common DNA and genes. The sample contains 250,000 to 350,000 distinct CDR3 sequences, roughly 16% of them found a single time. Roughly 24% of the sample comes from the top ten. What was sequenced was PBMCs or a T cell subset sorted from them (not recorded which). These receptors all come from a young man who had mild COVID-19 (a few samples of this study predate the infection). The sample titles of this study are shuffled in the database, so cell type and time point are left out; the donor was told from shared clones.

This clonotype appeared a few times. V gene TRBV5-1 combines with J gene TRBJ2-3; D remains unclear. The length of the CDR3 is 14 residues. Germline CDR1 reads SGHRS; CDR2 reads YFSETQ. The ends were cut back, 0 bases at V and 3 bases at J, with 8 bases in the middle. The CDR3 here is CASSLEAITDTQYF. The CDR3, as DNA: TGCGCCAGCAGCTTGGAAGCGATTACAGATACGCAGTATTTT.

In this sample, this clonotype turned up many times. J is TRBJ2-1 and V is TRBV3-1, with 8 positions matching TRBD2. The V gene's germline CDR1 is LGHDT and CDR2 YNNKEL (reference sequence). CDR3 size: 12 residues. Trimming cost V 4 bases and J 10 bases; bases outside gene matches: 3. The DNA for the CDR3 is TGTGCCAGCAGCCCGGTAGCGGGGGAGCAGTTCTTC. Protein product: CASSPVAGEQFF.

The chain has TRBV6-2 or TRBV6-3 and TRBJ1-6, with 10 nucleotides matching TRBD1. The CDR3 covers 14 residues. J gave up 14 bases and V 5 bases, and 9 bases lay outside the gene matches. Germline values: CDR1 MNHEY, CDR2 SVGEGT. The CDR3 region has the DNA TGTGCCAGCAGTAGGGACAGGGGTGATGGAACCCTCCACTTT. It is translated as CASSRDRGDGTLHF.

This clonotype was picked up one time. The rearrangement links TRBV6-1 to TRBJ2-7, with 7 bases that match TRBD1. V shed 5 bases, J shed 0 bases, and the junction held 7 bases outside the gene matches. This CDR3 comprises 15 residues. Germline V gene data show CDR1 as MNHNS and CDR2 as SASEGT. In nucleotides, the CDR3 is TGTGCCAGCAGTTTTATAGACAGGGTCTCCTACGAGCAGTACTTC. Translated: CASSFIDRVSYEQYF.

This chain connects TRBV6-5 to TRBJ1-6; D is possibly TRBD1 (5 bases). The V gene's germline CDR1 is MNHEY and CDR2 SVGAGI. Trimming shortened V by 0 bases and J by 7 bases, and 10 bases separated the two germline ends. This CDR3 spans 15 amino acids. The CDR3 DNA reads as TGTGCCAGCAGTTACTCGACAGCGTCCAATTCACCCCTCCACTTT. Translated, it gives CASSYSTASNSPLHF.

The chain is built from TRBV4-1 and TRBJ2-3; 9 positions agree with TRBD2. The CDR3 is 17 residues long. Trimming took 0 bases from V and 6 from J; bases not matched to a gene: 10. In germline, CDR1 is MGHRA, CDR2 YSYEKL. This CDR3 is CASSQDLTSGPTDTQYF. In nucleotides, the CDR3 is TGCGCCAGCAGCCAAGATTTAACTAGCGGGCCAACCGATACGCAGTATTTT.

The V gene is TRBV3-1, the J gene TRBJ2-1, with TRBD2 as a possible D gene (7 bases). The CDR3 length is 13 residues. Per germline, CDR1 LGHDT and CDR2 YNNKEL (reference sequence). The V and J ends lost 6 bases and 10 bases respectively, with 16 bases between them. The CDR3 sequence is CASRLGGAVEQFF. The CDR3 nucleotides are TGTGCCAGCAGACTGGGGGGGGCGGTGGAGCAGTTCTTC.

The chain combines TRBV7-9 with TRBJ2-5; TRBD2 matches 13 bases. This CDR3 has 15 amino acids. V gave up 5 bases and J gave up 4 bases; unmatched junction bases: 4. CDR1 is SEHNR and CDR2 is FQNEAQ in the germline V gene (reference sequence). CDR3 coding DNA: TGTGCCAGCAGCCCGGGACTAGCGGGGATAGAGACCCAGTACTTC. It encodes CASSPGLAGIETQYF.

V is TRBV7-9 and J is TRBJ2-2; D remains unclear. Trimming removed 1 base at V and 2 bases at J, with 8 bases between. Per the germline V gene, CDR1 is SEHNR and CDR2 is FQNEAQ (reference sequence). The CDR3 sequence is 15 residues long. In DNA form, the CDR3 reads TGTGCCAGCAGCTTAGGGCCGAGAAACACCGGGGAGCTGTTTTTT. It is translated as CASSLGPRNTGELFF.

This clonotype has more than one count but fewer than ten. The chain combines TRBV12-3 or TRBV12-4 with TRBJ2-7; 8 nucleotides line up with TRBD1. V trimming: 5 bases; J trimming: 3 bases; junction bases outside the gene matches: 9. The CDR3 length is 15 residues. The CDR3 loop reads CASSPGQGALYEQYF. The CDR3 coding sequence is TGTGCCAGCAGTCCTGGACAGGGTGCTCTCTACGAGCAGTACTTC.

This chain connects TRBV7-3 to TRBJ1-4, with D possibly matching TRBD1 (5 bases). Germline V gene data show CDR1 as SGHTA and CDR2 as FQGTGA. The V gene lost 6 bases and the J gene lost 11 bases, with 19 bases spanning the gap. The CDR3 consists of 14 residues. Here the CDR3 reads CASRLTEGLRKLFF. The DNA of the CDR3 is TGTGCCAGCAGGCTGACAGAGGGGCTGAGGAAACTGTTTTTT.

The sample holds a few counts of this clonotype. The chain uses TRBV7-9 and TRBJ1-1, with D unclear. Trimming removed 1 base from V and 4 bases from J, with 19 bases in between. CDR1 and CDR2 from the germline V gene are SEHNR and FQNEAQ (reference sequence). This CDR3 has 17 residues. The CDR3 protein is CASSLVSMARGVTEAFF. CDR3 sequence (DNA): TGTGCCAGCAGCTTAGTTTCAATGGCAAGAGGTGTCACTGAAGCTTTCTTT.

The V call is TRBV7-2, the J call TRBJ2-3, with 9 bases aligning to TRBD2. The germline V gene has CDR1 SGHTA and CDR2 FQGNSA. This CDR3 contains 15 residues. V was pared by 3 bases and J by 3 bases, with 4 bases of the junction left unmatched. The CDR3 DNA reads TGTGCCAGCAGCTTTAGTAGCGGGGGAACAGATACGCAGTATTTT. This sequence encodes CASSFSSGGTDTQYF.

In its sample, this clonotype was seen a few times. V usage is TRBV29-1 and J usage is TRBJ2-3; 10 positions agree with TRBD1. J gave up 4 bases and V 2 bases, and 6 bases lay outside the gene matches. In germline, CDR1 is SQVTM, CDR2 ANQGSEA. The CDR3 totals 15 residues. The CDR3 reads CSVERGTGASDTQYF. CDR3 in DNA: TGCAGCGTTGAAAGAGGGACAGGGGCCTCAGATACGCAGTATTTT.

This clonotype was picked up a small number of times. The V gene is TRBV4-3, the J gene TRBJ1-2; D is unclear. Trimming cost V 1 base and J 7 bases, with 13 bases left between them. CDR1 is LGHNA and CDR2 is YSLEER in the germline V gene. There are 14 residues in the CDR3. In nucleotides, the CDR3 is TGCGCCAGCAGCCAAGGCAGCAGGACCTCTGGCTACACCTTC. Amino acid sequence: CASSQGSRTSGYTF.

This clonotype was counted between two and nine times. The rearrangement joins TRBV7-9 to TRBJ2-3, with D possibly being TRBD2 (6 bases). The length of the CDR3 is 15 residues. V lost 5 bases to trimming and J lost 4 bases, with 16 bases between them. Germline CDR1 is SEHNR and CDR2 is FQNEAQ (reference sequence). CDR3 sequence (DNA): TGTGCCAGCAGCCCCCGGGACTCGGACGCAGATACGCAGTATTTT. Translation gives CASSPRDSDADTQYF.

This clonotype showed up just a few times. The CDR3 protein is CASSSRQGKATEAFF. CDR3 bases: TGTGCCAGCAGCTCCAGACAGGGAAAAGCCACTGAAGCTTTCTTT. The chain joins TRBV7-9 to TRBJ1-1; TRBD1 matches 7 bases. This CDR3 has 15 amino acids. Germline CDR1 is SEHNR and CDR2 is FQNEAQ (reference sequence). The V gene end was trimmed by 4 bases and the J gene end by 4 bases; junction bases not matched to a gene: 9.

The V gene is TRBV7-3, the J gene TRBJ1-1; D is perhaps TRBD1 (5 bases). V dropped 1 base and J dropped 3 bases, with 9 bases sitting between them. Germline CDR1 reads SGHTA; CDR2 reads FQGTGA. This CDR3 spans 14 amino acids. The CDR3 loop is CASSLMGGDTEAFF. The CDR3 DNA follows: TGTGCCAGCAGCTTAATGGGAGGGGACACTGAAGCTTTCTTT.

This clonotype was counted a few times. The CDR3 loop reads CASSTPTGGGANEQFF. The CDR3 DNA sequence: TGTGCCAGCAGCACCCCGACTGGCGGGGGGGCCAATGAGCAGTTCTTC. The V gene is TRBV7-2, the J gene TRBJ2-1, with 9 bases that match TRBD2. Germline V gene sequence: CDR1 SGHTA, CDR2 FQGNSA. The junction had 11 bases not matched to a gene; V was cut back by 5 bases and J by 6 bases. CDR3 length equals 16 residues.

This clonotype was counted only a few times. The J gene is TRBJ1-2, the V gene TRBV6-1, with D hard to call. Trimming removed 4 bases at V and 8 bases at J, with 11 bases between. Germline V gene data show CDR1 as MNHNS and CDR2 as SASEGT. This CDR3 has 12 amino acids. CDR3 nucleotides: TGTGCCAGCAGTGCCGGGAAAAGCGGCTACACCTTC. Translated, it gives CASSAGKSGYTF.

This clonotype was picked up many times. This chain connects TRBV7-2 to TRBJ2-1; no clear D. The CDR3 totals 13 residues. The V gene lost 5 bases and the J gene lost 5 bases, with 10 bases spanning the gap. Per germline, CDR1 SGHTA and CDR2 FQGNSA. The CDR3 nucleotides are TGTGCCAGCAGCATATGGGTCGACAATGAGCAGTTCTTC. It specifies CASSIWVDNEQFF.

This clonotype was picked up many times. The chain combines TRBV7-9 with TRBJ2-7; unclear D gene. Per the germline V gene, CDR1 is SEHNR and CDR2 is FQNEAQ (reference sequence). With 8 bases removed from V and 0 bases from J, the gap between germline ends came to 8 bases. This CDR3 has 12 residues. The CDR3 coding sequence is TGTGCCAGCCGTCAAGGCTCCTACGAGCAGTACTTC. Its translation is CASRQGSYEQYF.